Each of the 30 T cell receptor beta chains below was sequenced from the same sample in a study of blood T cell repertoires in COVID-19. Assay: immunoSEQ multiplex PCR; the TCRdb copy retains only in-frame clones and omits some. Of a few hundred thousand clones listed, around 87% are singletons. The sample consisted of peripheral blood. Every receptor here comes from a woman aged 45 to 65 with COVID-19, enrolled during active disease.

The rearrangement joins TRBV5-1 to TRBJ2-3; D gene ambiguous. Trimming took 1 base from V and 14 from J, leaving 8 bases between them. The length of the CDR3 is 10 residues. Germline loops: CDR1 SGHRS, CDR2 YFSETQ. CDR3 nucleotide sequence: TGCGCCAGCAGCTTGTACAGCATGTATTTT. Protein sequence: CASSLYSMYF.

The chain recombines TRBV10-3 with TRBJ2-5; 9 positions agree with TRBD2. The CDR3 has 15 amino acids. J gave up 3 bases and V 6 bases, and 8 bases lay outside the gene matches. Germline CDR1 and CDR2: ENHRY and SYGVKD. The CDR3 bases are TGTGCCATCAGCCAGCGGGGGGTGGGAGAAGAGACCCAGTACTTC. Translation gives CAISQRGVGEETQYF.

The chain uses TRBV7-2 and TRBJ2-7; 7 bases are shared with TRBD1. After removal of 6 bases from V and 4 bases from J, the junction contained 9 bases not matched to a gene. CDR1 SGHTA and CDR2 FQGNSA come from the germline V gene. The CDR3 is 14 residues long. Here the CDR3 DNA reads TGTGCCAGCAGTTACGGGCAGGGGGAATACGAGCAGTACTTC. This codes for CASSYGQGEYEQYF.

This clone was detected once. This chain links TRBV7-6 with TRBJ2-3; unclear D gene. V shed 2 bases and J shed 6 bases, with 15 bases lying between them. In germline, CDR1 is SGHVS, CDR2 FNYEAQ. The CDR3 totals 15 residues. Here the CDR3 reads CASSLFRSPGDTQYF. In nucleotides, the CDR3 is TGTGCCAGCAGCTTATTTCGTAGTCCCGGGGATACGCAGTATTTT.

The rearrangement links TRBV3-1 (or the pseudogene TRBV3-2) to TRBJ1-2; TRBD1 might be the D (5 bases). CDR3 length: 14 amino acids. V was shortened by 4 bases and J by 3 bases, with 12 bases between the two germline ends. Germline CDR1 reads LGHDT; CDR2 reads YNNKEL (reference sequence). This CDR3 is CASSPSTGYYGYTF. DNA of the CDR3: TGTGCCAGCAGCCCCAGTACAGGCTACTATGGCTACACCTTC.

The chain combines TRBV2 with TRBJ1-5; 11 bases are shared with TRBD1. Germline CDR1 SNHLY, CDR2 FYNNEI. With V trimmed by 6 bases and J by 1 base, 2 bases remained unmatched. This CDR3 is built from 15 residues. In DNA form, the CDR3 reads TGTGCCAGCAGCAGGGACAGGGGGAGCAATCAGCCCCAGCATTTT. Its translation is CASSRDRGSNQPQHF.

V and J are TRBV19 and TRBJ1-2; D perhaps matches TRBD1 (6 bases). Germline loops: CDR1 LNHDA, CDR2 SQIVND (reference sequence). V lost 9 bases to trimming and J lost 2 bases, with 10 bases between them. CDR3 size: 12 residues. CDR3 protein: CASSDRNYGYTF. DNA for the CDR3: TGTGCCAGCAGTGACAGGAACTATGGCTACACCTTC.

CDR3 nucleotides: TGCGCCAGCAGCTCGCTTTCGAGCGGGCGGGGATCAGATACGCAGTATTTT. This sequence encodes CASSSLSSGRGSDTQYF. This chain uses TRBV5-1 with TRBJ2-3, with D tentatively TRBD2 (6 bases). Germline values: CDR1 SGHRS, CDR2 YFSETQ. V lost 3 bases and J lost 4, with 21 bases in between. The CDR3 spans 17 residues.

This chain joins TRBV10-2 and TRBJ2-2; 12 bases fit TRBD2. CDR1 WSHSY and CDR2 SAAADI come from the germline V gene. The CDR3 extends over 18 amino acids. Trimming at V came to 0 bases and at J to 4 bases, leaving 6 bases not matched to a gene. The CDR3: CASSESLAGGRVTGELFF. The CDR3 region has the DNA TGCGCCAGCAGTGAGTCCCTAGCGGGGGGGCGAGTCACCGGGGAGCTGTTTTTT.

The chain recombines TRBV6-1 with TRBJ2-5; 16 nucleotides match TRBD2. The CDR3 runs to 17 residues. CDR1 MNHNS and CDR2 SASEGT come from the germline V gene. The V segment lost 3 bases and the J segment 5 bases; nucleotides outside the gene matches: 6. In DNA, the CDR3 is TGTGCCAGCAGTGACGGGACTAGCGGGGGGGCCGTTGAGACCCAGTACTTC. This encodes CASSDGTSGGAVETQYF.

This chain joins TRBV10-3 and TRBJ1-1; D remains unclear. V shed 6 bases and J shed 2 bases, with 7 bases lying between them. Germline CDR1 is ENHRY and CDR2 is SYGVKD. The CDR3 has 12 amino acids. In nucleotides, the CDR3 is TGTGCCATCAGGGGCTACAACACTGAAGCTTTCTTT. As protein: CAIRGYNTEAFF.

The chain recombines TRBV3-1 (or the pseudogene TRBV3-2) with TRBJ2-5, with 10 bases that match TRBD1. CDR1 LGHDT and CDR2 YNNKEL come from the germline V gene (reference sequence). This CDR3 is built from 15 residues. With V trimmed by 0 bases and J by 7 bases, 5 bases remained unmatched. CDR3 amino acids: CASSQEGGQGRTQYF. The DNA of the CDR3 is TGTGCCAGCAGCCAAGAGGGGGGACAGGGGAGGACCCAGTACTTC.

Only one count was recorded for this clone. V usage is TRBV24-1 and J usage is TRBJ2-7; TRBD2 agrees at 7 bases. Germline CDR1 KGHDR, CDR2 SFDVKD. With V trimmed by 8 bases and J by 5 bases, 11 bases remained unmatched. The CDR3 consists of 14 residues. The CDR3 DNA reads as TGTGCCACCATCACGGGGGGTAGAATACACGAGCAGTACGTC. Amino acids: CATITGGRIHEQYV.

This chain uses TRBV19 with TRBJ2-6, with D uncertain. CDR1 and CDR2 from the germline V gene are LNHDA and SQIVND (reference sequence). The CDR3 consists of 17 residues. Trimming took 1 base from V and 0 from J, leaving 10 bases between them. CDR3 DNA: TGTGCCAGTAGTATAGGATCAACACGCTCTGGGGCCAACGTCCTGACTTTC. Translated: CASSIGSTRSGANVLTF.

V usage is TRBV6-2 or TRBV6-3 and J usage is TRBJ2-3, with 9 bases that match TRBD1. V was clipped by 5 bases and J by 3 bases; unmatched bases: 6. Germline V gene lookup returns CDR1 MNHEY and CDR2 SVGEGT. The CDR3 sequence is 15 residues long. The CDR3 is CASSPGTGITDTQYF. The CDR3, as DNA: TGTGCCAGCAGTCCCGGGACAGGGATAACAGATACGCAGTATTTT.

V usage is TRBV5-6 and J usage is TRBJ2-7, with unresolved D. The CDR3 contains 11 residues. The germline CDR1 and CDR2 sequences are SGHDT and YYEEEE. V was pared by 3 bases and J by 4 bases, with 5 bases between. The DNA for the CDR3 is TGTGCCAGCAGCTCTGTATACGAGCAGTACTTC. This codes for CASSSVYEQYF.

The chain uses TRBV19 and TRBJ2-2, with 10 bases that match TRBD2. V shed 9 bases, J shed 5 bases, and the junction held 6 bases outside the gene matches. CDR1 is LNHDA and CDR2 is SQIVND in the germline V gene (reference sequence). The CDR3 contains 14 residues. In DNA, the CDR3 is TGTGCCAGCAGGACTAGCGGTGGGACCGGGGAGCTGTTTTTT. This translates into CASRTSGGTGELFF.

The rearrangement uses TRBV28 and TRBJ2-5, with D unresolved. Trimming removed 4 bases at V and 4 bases at J, with 10 bases between. CDR1 and CDR2 from the germline V gene are MDHEN and SYDVKM. The CDR3 spans 13 residues. CDR3: CASSSLRRETQYF. The DNA for the CDR3 is TGTGCCAGCAGTTCCCTGCGGAGAGAGACCCAGTACTTC.

This CDR3 reads CASSFTSGGDEQFF. The CDR3, as DNA: TGTGCCAGCAGCTTTACTAGCGGGGGAGATGAGCAGTTCTTC. The chain joins TRBV13 to TRBJ2-1; 11 nucleotides match TRBD2. There are 14 residues in the CDR3. V trimming: 3 bases; J trimming: 8 bases; junction bases outside the gene matches: 3. CDR1 and CDR2 from the germline V gene are PRHDT and FYEKMQ (reference sequence). The full variable domain, in which reference TRBV13 and TRBJ2-1 provide the parts outside the CDR3, is AAGVIQSPRHLIKEKRETATLKCYPIPRHDTVYWYQQGPGQDPQFLISFYEKMQSDKGSIPDRFSAQQFSDYHSELNMSSLELGDSALYFCASSFTSGGDEQFFGPGTRLTVL.

The rearrangement joins TRBV28 to TRBJ1-1, with a possible D match to TRBD1 (5 bases). The CDR3 length is 13 residues. Looked up from germline, CDR1 is MDHEN and CDR2 is SYDVKM. CDR3 coding DNA: TGTGCAACCGTGGGGCAGTTGAACACTGAAGCTTTCTTT. It yields the protein CATVGQLNTEAFF.

This chain uses TRBV7-2 with TRBJ2-4, with 8 bases identical to TRBD2. Unmatched junction bases numbered 14, after V lost 4 bases and J lost 6 bases. The CDR3 runs 17 residues. Germline V gives CDR1 SGHTA, CDR2 FQGNSA. CDR3 in DNA: TGTGCCAGCAGCTCCTCGGTATCCCAGCGGGGGCCAAACATTCAGTACTTC. It codes for CASSSSVSQRGPNIQYF.

The chain employs TRBV5-1 and TRBJ1-3; no definite D call. Between the trimmed V and J ends, which lost 0 bases and 0 bases, there was a span of 4 bases. CDR1 and CDR2 from the germline V gene are SGHRS and YFSETQ. The CDR3 has 14 amino acids. The CDR3 bases are TGCGCCAGCAGCTTGGGGAGCTCTGGAAACACCATATATTTT. Its translation: CASSLGSSGNTIYF. Drawing the rest from reference TRBV5-1 and TRBJ1-3, the complete variable domain is KAGVTQTPRYLIKTRGQQVTLSCSPISGHRSVSWYQQTPGQGLQFLFEYFSETQRNKGNFPGRFSGRQFSNSRSEMNVSTLELGDSALYLCASSLGSSGNTIYFGEGSWLTVV.

The J gene is TRBJ2-7, the V gene TRBV29-1, with D maybe TRBD2 (5 bases). The germline gives CDR1 SQVTM, CDR2 ANQGSEA. The CDR3 contains 13 residues. Trimming stripped 7 bases from V and 5 bases from J, with 18 bases between. The CDR3 protein is CSGRRSAGDEQYF. The DNA of the CDR3 is TGCAGCGGGAGGAGGAGCGCCGGAGACGAGCAGTACTTC.

This rearrangement joins TRBV19 to TRBJ1-1; D perhaps matches TRBD1 (5 bases). CDR3 length: 13 amino acids. V dropped 4 bases and J dropped 6 bases, with 12 bases sitting between them. In germline, CDR1 is LNHDA, CDR2 SQIVND (reference sequence). The CDR3 here is CASSTRVGAEAFF. As DNA, the CDR3 is TGTGCCAGTAGTACCAGGGTTGGGGCTGAAGCTTTCTTT.

This clone was counted once. V gene TRBV6-4 combines with J gene TRBJ2-2; 9 bases align to TRBD2. Germline values: CDR1 MRHNA, CDR2 SNTAGT. This CDR3 region has 15 residues. V gave up 7 bases and J gave up 6 bases; unmatched junction bases: 9. The CDR3 loop is CASKQRGAGSGELFF. CDR3 nucleotide sequence: TGTGCCAGCAAGCAGCGGGGGGCCGGGTCCGGGGAGCTGTTTTTT.

A single count supports this clone. A junction end diverges from the germline sequence, so it may reflect a read error. This chain joins TRBV5-8 and TRBJ1-4; possible D gene TRBD1, 5 bases. This CDR3 is 15 amino acids long. CDR1 and CDR2 (germline): SGHTS, YDEGEE. The CDR3 loop reads CASTLISTGNEKLFF. Here the CDR3 DNA reads TGTGCCAGCACCTTGATTTCAACAGGAAATGAAAAACTGTTTTTT.

This chain links TRBV7-9 with TRBJ1-2; 8 positions agree with TRBD1. The J segment lost 6 bases and the V segment lost 8 bases, leaving 5 bases of the junction unmatched. Germline V gene sequence: CDR1 SEHNR, CDR2 FQNEAQ (reference sequence). The CDR3 covers 12 residues. The CDR3 here is CASPGQGDGYTF. The CDR3 coding sequence is TGTGCCAGCCCCGGACAGGGTGATGGCTACACCTTC. Full variable domain (missing parts from reference TRBV7-9 and TRBJ1-2): DTGVSQNPRHKITKRGQNVTFRCDPISEHNRLYWYRQTLGQGPEFLTYFQNEAQLEKSRLLSDRFSAERPKGSFSTLEIQRTEQGDSAMYLCASPGQGDGYTFGSGTRLTVV.

The genes are TRBV12-3 or TRBV12-4 and TRBJ2-5; D gene unclear. V was pared by 5 bases and J by 9 bases, with 7 bases between. The CDR3 sequence is 10 residues long. In DNA form, the CDR3 reads TGTGCCAGCAGTCCCCGGTCCCAGTACTTC. Protein sequence: CASSPRSQYF.

V is TRBV19 and J is TRBJ1-6; 7 bases align to TRBD1. With 6 bases clipped from V and 7 bases from J, the junction kept 0 bases outside the gene matches. This CDR3 has 12 residues. Germline loops: CDR1 LNHDA, CDR2 SQIVND (reference sequence). CDR3 in DNA: TGTGCCAGTAGGACAGGGAATTCACCCCTCCACTTT. It translates to CASRTGNSPLHF.

This clone showed up just a few times. This chain joins TRBV5-1 and TRBJ2-5, with TRBD1 identical over 8 bases. The germline CDR1 and CDR2 sequences are SGHRS and YFSETQ. Trimming took 6 bases from V and 4 from J; bases not matched to a gene: 8. The CDR3 length is 14 residues. The DNA for the CDR3 is TGCGCCAGCAACAGGGGGGCTAGGCTAGAGACCCAGTACTTC. It specifies CASNRGARLETQYF. The complete variable domain, with remaining parts taken from reference TRBV5-1 and TRBJ2-5, reads KAGVTQTPRYLIKTRGQQVTLSCSPISGHRSVSWYQQTPGQGLQFLFEYFSETQRNKGNFPGRFSGRQFSNSRSEMNVSTLELGDSALYLCASNRGARLETQYFGPGTRLLVL.